This T cell receptor beta chain came from a study of T cell repertoires in cytomegalovirus infection (dated by TCRdb to the late 2010s). At the level of the whole study: Alongside well-studied HLA-B-restricted epitopes, the peptide stimulations were aimed at recently identified HLA-C-restricted CMV epitopes, whose presentation resists viral immunomodulation. Donor HLA type was relevant to the analysis, as public TCR beta signatures indicated carriage of CMV infection together with the matching HLA type. Broader findings and caveats from the paper: In both this cohort and an independent cohort of 350 or so donors, the cumulative frequency of public TCR beta family members distinguished carriers of CMV infection plus the relevant HLA type. The ex vivo response was dominated by HLA-C-restricted CMV-specific TCR beta clonotypes, which also provided the single most frequent clonotype in two of eight donors.

Instrument used: Illumina HiSeq 1500. TCRdb passed the public sequencing reads through fastp at Q25 and MiXCR, retaining productive beta sequences. Entries that share a CDR3 protein sequence are merged under the most common genes and DNA. In all, the sample holds 900,000 to 950,000 distinct CDR3 sequences, and approximately 31% of those were seen once. The top ten clones comprise about 14% of the sample. A distance of 8 bases separates the germline ends of V and J, which lose 8 bases and 4 bases respectively. From the cysteine through the phenylalanine, the CDR3 covers 11 amino acids. Of the read, only the CDR3 DNA is kept; its 33 bases are in frame from base 1. CDR1 and CDR2 are read off the germline V gene (reference sequence) as MNHEY and SMNVEV. Interpreted using the paper, the treatment or condition label stands for: in vitro stimulation with specific CMV peptide epitopes to enrich CMV-specific T cells.

Notes on this clonotype: Its antigen target is currently unknown. The input lacks base qualities; no much larger clone sits a single base away.

The material sequenced was cultured CD8+ T cells from PBMCs, taken from culture after CMV antigen stimulation. The sequence links TRBV27 to TRBJ2-5; there is no confident call for the D gene. The sequence derives from a human donor in good health (CMV status not recorded). Some clones in this sample may be carry-over from other donors' samples. The CDR3 reads as follows: CASEKGETQYF. The DNA sequence follows: TGTGCCAGCGAGAAGGGAGAGACCCAGTACTTC.